These 9 T cell receptor beta chains were sequenced from one sample in a study of response to subunit inactivated influenza vaccine. TCRdb reprocessed the RT-PCR reads via MiXCR and lists one record per CDR3 protein. The sample has 450,000 to 700,000 distinct CDR3 sequences, less than 15% seen once. This specimen consisted of PBMCs from blood, obtained about 13 days after vaccination. These receptors were collected from a man aged 50 to 60 who received an inactivated influenza vaccine.

CDR3 bases: TGTGCCACCAGCAGAGAGGGAACGGGTATCTACGAGCAGTACTTC. Its translation: CATSREGTGIYEQYF. The chain links TRBV15 to TRBJ2-7; the D is unclear. Germline V lookup: CDR1 LNHNV, CDR2 YYDKDF (reference sequence). The CDR3 covers 15 residues. Trimming stripped 0 bases from V and 3 bases from J, with 12 bases between. Full variable domain (missing parts from reference TRBV15 and TRBJ2-7): DAMVIQNPRYQVTQFGKPVTLSCSQTLNHNVMYWYQQKSSQAPKLLFHYYDKDFNNEADTPDNFQSRRPNTSFCFLDIRSPGLGDTAMYLCATSREGTGIYEQYFGPGTRLTVT.

About this clonotype: At one of its ends the junction is not consistent with the germline gene, which may arise from a read error. The chain couples TRBV2 to TRBJ2-1; a weak D match, TRBD1 (5 bases). In germline, CDR1 is SNHLY, CDR2 FYNNEI. The CDR3 is 13 amino acids. The DNA for the CDR3 is TGTGCCAGCAGTGAATTGGTGCTAGGGGCATGGTTTTTC. Translated: CASSELVLGAWFF.

This clonotype was found a few times. The chain has TRBV18 and TRBJ1-5, with TRBD1 as a possible D gene (6 bases). Trimming left V 3 bases short and J 5 bases short, with 17 bases between. The germline gives CDR1 KGHSH, CDR2 LQKENI. CDR3 length: 16 residues. In nucleotides, the CDR3 is TGTGCCAGCTCACCCGGTTCACAGGGCCGGGATCAGCCCCAGCATTTT. It is translated as CASSPGSQGRDQPQHF.

This clonotype was recorded a few times. The V and J genes are TRBV5-1 and TRBJ2-5; tentatively, D is TRBD2 (5 bases). Trimming shortened V by 4 bases and J by 2 bases, and 18 bases separated the two germline ends. This CDR3 has 16 residues. Germline V CDR1 and CDR2: SGHRS, YFSETQ. For the CDR3, the DNA is TGCGCCAGCAGCCCGAGTCCAAGCGGAGCTCAAGAGACCCAGTACTTC. This sequence encodes CASSPSPSGAQETQYF.

In its sample, this clonotype was seen a few times. The J gene is TRBJ2-1, the V gene TRBV6-5; possible D gene TRBD1, 6 bases. With 3 bases removed from V and 4 bases from J, the gap between germline ends came to 16 bases. There are 16 residues in the CDR3. CDR1 and CDR2 (germline): MNHEY, SVGAGI. CDR3 nucleotides: TGTGCCAGCAGTTATTCCGCCTTTGACAGGTACAATGAGCAGTTCTTC. Its translation: CASSYSAFDRYNEQFF.

The table lists this clonotype with a few counts. An end of the junction does not agree with germline; a read error may underlie this. This chain uses TRBV4-3 with TRBJ1-3, with unresolved D. This CDR3 contains 17 residues. Germline V gives CDR1 LGHNA, CDR2 YSLEER. The chain's CDR3 is CASSEDLDYRGGNTIYF. CDR3 DNA sequence: TGCGCCAGCAGCGAAGACCTGGACTACAGAGGTGGAAACACCATATATTTT.

V gene TRBV4-2 combines with J gene TRBJ1-2; D is undetermined. CDR1 and CDR2 from the germline V gene are LGHNA and YNFKEQ. V was cut by 1 base and J by 8 bases, with 17 bases left in between. CDR3 length: 15 amino acids. The CDR3 loop reads CASSQGIQTHEGYTF. CDR3 sequence (DNA): TGTGCCAGCAGCCAAGGGATACAGACGCACGAGGGCTACACCTTC.

This clonotype has more than one count but fewer than ten. V gene TRBV24-1 combines with J gene TRBJ2-3; D is possibly TRBD1 or TRBD2 (7 bases each). V lost 4 bases and J 4 bases, leaving 14 bases between the germline ends. This CDR3 is built from 15 residues. Germline V lookup: CDR1 KGHDR, CDR2 SFDVKD. In nucleotides, the CDR3 is TGTGCCACCAGTGACCCAGGGGGGGGTCCAGATACGCAGTATTTT. It codes for CATSDPGGGPDTQYF.

The chain has TRBV5-5 and TRBJ2-1, with a possible D match to TRBD1 (5 bases). Germline values: CDR1 SGHKS, CDR2 YYEKEE (reference sequence). The germline V and J ends were trimmed by 3 bases and 0 bases, with 10 bases remaining between them. There are 15 residues in the CDR3. CDR3 sequence (DNA): TGTGCCAGCAGCTCGGCAGGGAACTCCTACAATGAGCAGTTCTTC. Amino acids: CASSSAGNSYNEQFF.